Listed below are T cell receptor beta chains from one sample, sequenced in a study of OX40 agonist ivuxolimab in advanced cancers. Produced via immunoSEQ multiplex PCR; TCRdb's table is partial and in-frame only. The sample has about 76,000 clones, 85% to 90% seen once; the top ten hold around 13%. The sample in question was CD4+ or CD8+ T cells sorted from blood, obtained in a trial of the OX40 agonist ivuxolimab. The receptors derive from an adult with an advanced solid tumor such as melanoma, head and neck, liver or kidney cancer. The CDR3 runs from the conserved cysteine through the conserved F or W. A D gene is named only where the DNA matches it firmly. Size is stated for part of the rows, as once, few or many counts, or as a class when the clone is expanded.

V gene,J gene,D gene,clone size,CDR3 protein,CDR3 DNA
TRBV7-9,TRBJ1-4,NA,NA,CASSLYGSGEKLFF,TGTGCCAGCAGCTTATACGGATCGGGAGAAAAACTGTTTTTT
TRBV25-1,TRBJ2-7,NA,NA,CASSEFDSYEQYF,TGTGCCAGCAGTGAATTCGACTCCTACGAGCAGTACTTC
TRBV7-6,TRBJ2-6,TRBD1,once,CASSFPLRTGTPSGANVLTF,TGTGCCAGCAGCTTCCCGTTGCGGACAGGGACCCCCTCTGGGGCCAACGTCCTGACTTTC
TRBV9,TRBJ2-7,TRBD2,NA,CASSVPAGGEQYF,TGTGCCAGCAGCGTGCCAGCGGGAGGCGAGCAGTACTTC
TRBV6-1,TRBJ2-7,TRBD1,NA,CASSEAAGGNEQYF,TGTGCCAGCAGTGAAGCGGCAGGGGGTAACGAGCAGTACTTC
TRBV6-1,TRBJ2-7,NA,few,CASSGGEWDEQYF,TGTGCCAGCAGTGGAGGGGAATGGGACGAGCAGTACTTC
TRBV6-1,TRBJ2-7,NA,NA,CASSDGPYEQYF,TGTGCCAGCAGTGACGGACCCTACGAGCAGTACTTC
TRBV5-4,TRBJ2-7,NA,once,CASSLGRHFGYEQYF,TGTGCCAGCAGCTTGGGAAGACATTTTGGCTACGAGCAGTACTTC
TRBV6-6,TRBJ2-7,TRBD1,NA,CAITRDSLWRSYEQYF,TGTGCCATCACCCGGGACAGCCTATGGCGCTCCTACGAGCAGTACTTC
TRBV9,TRBJ2-7,NA,NA,CASSLDQLHEQYF,TGTGCCAGCAGCCTAGATCAGCTGCACGAGCAGTACTTC
TRBV27,TRBJ2-7,TRBD1,NA,CASSRSPGTGFSEQYF,TGTGCCAGCAGCCGATCACCCGGGACAGGGTTTTCCGAGCAGTACTTC
TRBV19,TRBJ2-7,TRBD2,few,CASSMAGEVHEQYF,TGTGCCAGTAGTATGGCGGGAGAGGTCCACGAGCAGTACTTC
TRBV10-3,TRBJ2-1,NA,NA,CAISERQDNEQFF,TGTGCCATCAGTGAGCGACAGGACAATGAGCAGTTCTTC